The 23 T cell receptor beta chains below come from one sample, sequenced in a study of blood T cells in healthy people across ages. The use of a sample-barcoded 5' primer and a J-beta primer mix characterized a second PCR of about 6 to 11 cycles. From the 5' RACE reads, TCRdb called clonotypes with MiXCR, one entry per CDR3 protein. The sample holds 550,000 to 750,000 distinct CDR3 sequences, over 20% seen once. The sample taken for sequencing was blood. All receptors derive from a man aged 65 to 85 in good health.

The gene calls are TRBV12-3 or TRBV12-4 and TRBJ1-5; 7 nucleotides line up with TRBD1. V was clipped by 5 bases and J by 6 bases; unmatched bases: 10. The CDR3 spans 15 residues. The CDR3 DNA reads as TGTGCCAGCAGTCTCACAGGGGTCAGCGGTCAGCCCCAGCATTTT. Translation gives CASSLTGVSGQPQHF.

This clonotype was found a few times. This may be a read error, as it is one base from a much larger clone. The chain has TRBV20-1 and TRBJ2-3; a weak D match, TRBD2 (5 bases). This CDR3 is 14 amino acids long. V dropped 2 bases and J dropped 3 bases, with 12 bases sitting between them. Germline V gene lookup returns CDR1 DFQATT and CDR2 SNEGSKA (reference sequence). CDR3 sequence: CSARPGVSTDTQYF. CDR3 DNA sequence: TGCAGTGCTAGACCCGGGGTGAGTACAGATACGCAGTATTTT.

This clonotype was observed a few times. The J gene is TRBJ2-5, the V gene TRBV5-1; no firm D call. The end of the DNA aligns better with TRBJ2-7, so the J call may be wrong. This CDR3 is 14 amino acids long. Germline V gene lookup returns CDR1 SGHRS and CDR2 YFSETQ. CDR3 coding DNA: TGCGCCAGCAGCTTGAGACGAAACGACTACGAGCAGTACTTC. It yields the protein CASSLRRNDYEQYF.

The genes are TRBV19 and TRBJ1-5, with 9 bases fitting TRBD1. Unmatched junction bases numbered 8, after V lost 5 bases and J lost 3 bases. The CDR3 has 16 amino acids. CDR1 and CDR2 (germline): LNHDA, SQIVND (reference sequence). Here the CDR3 reads CASSPTGGGDNQPQHF. In nucleotides, the CDR3 is TGTGCCAGTAGTCCGACAGGGGGAGGCGACAATCAGCCCCAGCATTTT.

This chain uses TRBV20-1 with TRBJ1-1; the D is unclear. Germline CDR1 reads DFQATT; CDR2 reads SNEGSKA (reference sequence). V was pared by 2 bases and J by 7 bases, with 11 bases between. The CDR3 length is 12 residues. The CDR3 loop reads CSARSSLREAFF. Written as DNA, the CDR3 is TGCAGTGCTAGATCCTCCTTACGTGAAGCTTTCTTT.

This clonotype was picked up a small number of times. The rearrangement uses TRBV27 and TRBJ2-7, with D hard to call. V was pared by 6 bases and J by 0 bases, with 15 bases between. The CDR3 sequence is 15 residues long. CDR1 is MNHEY, CDR2 SMNVEV, per germline (reference sequence). The CDR3 is CASSFDFPSSYEQYF. The DNA for the CDR3 is TGTGCCAGCAGCTTCGACTTTCCTAGCTCCTACGAGCAGTACTTC.

The chain combines TRBV3-1 with TRBJ2-7, with D possibly called TRBD1 or TRBD2 (5 bases each). CDR3 length equals 16 residues. CDR1 LGHDT and CDR2 YNNKEL come from the germline V gene (reference sequence). V lost 0 bases, J lost 3 bases, and 15 bases lay in between. The CDR3 protein is CASSQDPDSGRYEQYF. CDR3 sequence (DNA): TGTGCCAGCAGCCAAGATCCTGACAGCGGTCGCTACGAGCAGTACTTC.

In its sample, this clonotype was seen many times. The chain recombines TRBV2 with TRBJ2-2; 9 bases match TRBD1. V was pared by 4 bases and J by 1 base, with 7 bases of the junction left unmatched. Germline V lookup: CDR1 SNHLY, CDR2 FYNNEI. The CDR3 spans 17 residues. CDR3 nucleotides: TGTGCCAGCAGTGGACAGGGGGTACCCCTGAACACCGGGGAGCTGTTTTTT. Its protein is CASSGQGVPLNTGELFF. Together with reference TRBV2 and TRBJ2-2, the CDR3 gives the full variable domain: EPEVTQTPSHQVTQMGQEVILRCVPISNHLYFYWYRQILGQKVEFLVSFYNNEISEKSEIFDDQFSVERPDGSNFTLKIRSTKLEDSAMYFCASSGQGVPLNTGELFFGEGSRLTVL.

In this sample, this clonotype turned up many times. J is TRBJ2-7 and V is TRBV7-9; D might be TRBD1 (5 bases). The CDR3 spans 14 residues. With 3 bases removed from V and 0 bases from J, the gap between germline ends came to 9 bases. Per the germline V gene, CDR1 is SEHNR and CDR2 is FQNEAQ (reference sequence). CDR3 sequence: CASSFQGPSYEQYF. The CDR3 DNA reads TGTGCCAGCAGCTTTCAGGGTCCCTCCTACGAGCAGTACTTC.

The chain couples TRBV3-1 to TRBJ1-4; the D gene is possibly TRBD1 (5 bases). Germline loops: CDR1 LGHDT, CDR2 YNNKEL (reference sequence). The CDR3 totals 16 residues. Trimming removed 1 base at V and 9 bases at J, with 18 bases between. CDR3 sequence (DNA): TGTGCCAGCAGCCAAGGATCGGGACCCCATGGGAAAAAACTGTTTTTT. It codes for CASSQGSGPHGKKLFF.

This chain links TRBV7-6 with TRBJ2-7; D is possibly TRBD2 (6 bases). This CDR3 is built from 13 residues. The V gene's germline CDR1 is SGHVS and CDR2 FNYEAQ. Trimming removed 4 bases from V and 2 bases from J, with 9 bases in between. For the CDR3, the DNA is TGTGCCAGCAGCTGGGAGGCAGCCTACGAGCAGTACTTC. It is translated as CASSWEAAYEQYF. Supplemented by reference TRBV7-6 and TRBJ2-7, the full variable domain reads GAGVSQSPRYKVTKRGQDVALRCDPISGHVSLYWYRQALGQGPEFLTYFNYEAQQDKSGLPNDRFSAERPEGSISTLTIQRTEQRDSAMYRCASSWEAAYEQYFGPGTRLTVT.

This chain connects TRBV6-1 to TRBJ1-5; 7 nucleotides agree with TRBD1. V shed 0 bases, J shed 1 base, and the junction held 6 bases outside the gene matches. The CDR3 totals 17 residues. Germline CDR1 and CDR2: MNHNS and SASEGT. This CDR3 reads CASSEALSGGSNQPQHF. The CDR3 DNA reads TGTGCCAGCAGTGAAGCGCTTTCAGGGGGGAGCAATCAGCCCCAGCATTTT.

This chain uses TRBV29-1 with TRBJ1-5; perhaps TRBD1 as D (6 bases). V shed 7 bases and J shed 4 bases, with 11 bases lying between them. The CDR3 extends over 12 amino acids. CDR1 is SQVTM and CDR2 is ANQGSEA in the germline V gene. The CDR3, as DNA: TGCAGCGCCCGGGACACGAATCAGCCCCAGCATTTT. Translating gives CSARDTNQPQHF.

This clonotype appeared a few times. V gene TRBV24-1 combines with J gene TRBJ2-3; a weak D match, TRBD1 (6 bases). CDR3 length equals 15 residues. The V end was cut by 3 bases, the J end by 5 bases, with 14 bases between. The germline gives CDR1 KGHDR, CDR2 SFDVKD. The CDR3 bases are TGTGCCACCAGTGATACCACAGGGTTTGGAGATACGCAGTATTTT. This codes for CATSDTTGFGDTQYF.

This clonotype has just a few counts. The chain couples TRBV4-1 to TRBJ1-4; the D is unclear. Germline-derived CDR1 and CDR2 are MGHRA and YSYEKL. The CDR3 consists of 14 residues. Trimming left V 0 bases short and J 8 bases short, with 10 bases between. This CDR3 is CASSQDRVREKLFF. The DNA for the CDR3 is TGCGCCAGCAGCCAAGATCGGGTGCGGGAAAAACTGTTTTTT.

The J gene is TRBJ2-7, the V gene TRBV28; TRBD2 matches 7 bases. Per the germline V gene, CDR1 is MDHEN and CDR2 is SYDVKM. V lost 5 bases, J lost 4 bases, and 8 bases stayed unmatched. This CDR3 contains 14 residues. CDR3 loop: CASSTSGKKYEQYF. CDR3 bases: TGTGCCAGCAGTACGAGCGGGAAGAAATACGAGCAGTACTTC.

V and J are TRBV7-6 and TRBJ2-5; 7 nucleotides align to TRBD2. This CDR3 spans 16 amino acids. The germline V gene has CDR1 SGHVS and CDR2 FNYEAQ. The junction had 19 bases not matched to a gene; V was cut back by 8 bases and J by 7 bases. The CDR3 region has the DNA TGTGCCAGCGGCCCCGGGGTAGCGGGCGTGTTGGGGACCCAGTACTTC. This sequence encodes CASGPGVAGVLGTQYF.

The CDR3 loop reads CASSQGAGSRSPEAFF. CDR3 bases: TGTGCCAGCAGCCAAGGGGCGGGGAGTCGGAGCCCTGAAGCTTTCTTT. The chain links TRBV3-1 to TRBJ1-1, with D uncertain. The CDR3 extends over 16 amino acids. V lost 1 base, J lost 6 bases, and 18 bases lay in between. CDR1 and CDR2 from the germline V gene are LGHDT and YNNKEL (reference sequence).

The chain uses TRBV5-1 and TRBJ2-7; D may be TRBD1 or TRBD2 (5 bases each). The V end lost 2 bases, the J end lost 7 bases, and 19 bases lay between the germline ends. The CDR3 length is 15 residues. Germline CDR1 reads SGHRS; CDR2 reads YFSETQ. CDR3 bases: TGCGCCAGCAGCTTCGCCGGGACGGAATACGGGGAGCAGTACTTC. Translating it yields CASSFAGTEYGEQYF.

Only a few counts were recorded for this clonotype. This chain uses TRBV6-6 with TRBJ2-3, with D possibly TRBD2 on 5 matching bases. Germline assignment: CDR1 MNHNY and CDR2 SVGAGI (reference sequence). This CDR3 has 12 amino acids. The V end was cut by 10 bases, the J end by 1 base, with 9 bases between. Written as DNA, the CDR3 is TGTGCCAACGGGGTGGGCACAGATACGCAGTATTTT. This translates into CANGVGTDTQYF.

This clonotype occurred a few times. The chain joins TRBV20-1 to TRBJ2-1; 13 bases line up with TRBD2. V lost 5 bases to trimming and J lost 0 bases; unmatched junction nucleotides: 16. Germline V gene sequence: CDR1 DFQATT, CDR2 SNEGSKA (reference sequence). The CDR3 totals 20 residues. This CDR3 reads CSAAKPGTSGTSSSYNEQFF. Written as DNA, the CDR3 is TGCAGTGCTGCTAAACCCGGGACTAGCGGGACTTCGAGCTCCTACAATGAGCAGTTCTTC.

This clonotype was observed a single time. The chain combines TRBV6-2 or TRBV6-3 with TRBJ2-5, with 12 bases that match TRBD2. The J call is doubtful: the DNA matches TRBJ2-1 better. Looked up from germline, CDR1 is MNHEY and CDR2 is SVGEGT. This CDR3 region has 15 residues. The DNA of the CDR3 is TGTGCCAGCAGCCGACTAGCGGGAGATGTAAATGAGCAGTTCTTC. The encoded protein is CASSRLAGDVNEQFF.

This clonotype was counted between two and nine times. This chain connects TRBV20-1 to TRBJ2-1; D is uncertain. Trimming cost V 3 bases and J 3 bases, with 6 bases left between them. The CDR3 runs 12 residues. Germline lookup yields CDR1 DFQATT and CDR2 SNEGSKA (reference sequence). CDR3 DNA: TGCAGTGCTAGTGGTCTCTACAATGAGCAGTTCTTC. Translated: CSASGLYNEQFF.